This T cell receptor (beta chain) was identified in a study of OX40 agonist ivuxolimab in advanced cancers. Study information: Averaging 60 years in age, with a range of roughly 20 to 90, the cohort was around 83% male. Broader study findings: Researchers did not establish what antigens the expanded peripheral T cells target. The mean number of expanded clones was higher in CD8+ T cells than in CD4+.

Patients with autoimmune history or systemic immunosuppression were excluded. As for this clone: What it binds is not known.

Trimming shortened V by 3 bases and J by 0 bases, and 9 bases separated the two germline ends. This CDR3 contains 16 residues. CDR1 KGHSH and CDR2 LQKENI come from the germline V gene. Clones were read by immunoSEQ multiplex PCR, and TCRdb kept only the in-frame ones, dropping some. The sample shows 75,000 to 100,000 clones, roughly 90% of them seen only once. Source: CD4+ or CD8+ T cells sorted from blood, taken in a trial of the OX40 agonist ivuxolimab. The receptor was isolated from an adult with an advanced solid tumor such as melanoma, head and neck, liver or kidney cancer. The chain has TRBV18 and TRBJ2-6; possible D gene TRBD1, 5 bases. The CDR3 region is CASSPSRGSGANVLTF. DNA of the CDR3: TGTGCCAGCTCACCCTCTAGGGGCTCTGGGGCCAACGTCCTGACTTTC.